These T cell receptor beta chains were read from a single sample in a study of OX40 agonist ivuxolimab in advanced cancers. TCRdb's copy holds only in-frame clones and misses some; the assay was immunoSEQ multiplex PCR. The sample shows 45,000 to 50,000 clones, about 88% of them seen only once. The sequencing here drew on CD4+ or CD8+ T cells sorted from blood, taken in a trial of the OX40 agonist ivuxolimab. The receptors were gathered from an adult with an advanced solid tumor such as melanoma, head and neck, liver or kidney cancer. The CDR3 runs from the conserved cysteine through the conserved F or W. D genes are given only for firm matches. The size field is filled for only some rows; it gives once, few, many or a size class.

clone_size	v_call	cdr3_length	d_call	j_call	cdr3_aa	cdr3_nt
-	TRBV18	15	TRBD1	TRBJ1-5	CASSPGTGQHQPQHF	TGTGCCAGCTCACCAGGGACAGGGCAACACCAGCCCCAGCATTTT
-	TRBV6-1	15	TRBD1	TRBJ1-5	CASSIRTGEIQPQHF	TGTGCCAGCAGTATTAGGACAGGGGAGATTCAGCCCCAGCATTTT
-	TRBV19	15	-	TRBJ1-4	CASSRVTDRKRVLFF	TGTGCCAGTAGTAGAGTGACGGATCGAAAGAGGGTACTGTTTTTT
few	TRBV9	15	-	TRBJ1-6	CASSGLDRAGSPLHF	TGTGCCAGCAGCGGCCTGGACAGAGCAGGGTCACCCCTCCACTTT
once	TRBV9	14	-	TRBJ1-2	CASSTSGFHYGYTF	TGTGCCAGCAGCACCTCAGGGTTCCACTATGGCTACACCTTC
once	TRBV7-2	15	TRBD1	TRBJ2-7	CASSRQGGKLYEQYF	TGTGCCAGCAGCCGACAGGGGGGGAAGCTCTACGAGCAGTACTTC
-	TRBV5-8	17	TRBD1	TRBJ2-4	CASGPGENRGGFDIQYF	TGTGCCAGCGGACCAGGGGAGAACAGGGGCGGGTTCGACATTCAGTACTTC
-	TRBV5-1	17	TRBD2	TRBJ2-7	CASSPEAGLAGAYEQYF	TGCGCCAGCAGCCCAGAGGCGGGACTAGCGGGGGCCTACGAGCAGTACTTC
-	TRBV2	14	-	TRBJ2-3	CASSDRGAEDTQYF	TGTGCCAGCAGTGATCGGGGCGCTGAGGATACGCAGTATTTT
-	TRBV11-2	14	-	TRBJ2-3	CASSPGTSADTQYF	TGTGCCAGCAGTCCAGGGACATCGGCAGATACGCAGTATTTT
-	TRBV7-2	16	-	TRBJ1-4	CASSLGGGGGNEKLFF	TGTGCCAGCAGCTTAGGTGGTGGCGGGGGGAATGAAAAACTGTTTTTT
-	TRBV7-8	15	TRBD1	TRBJ2-7	CASSSARQGVYEQYF	TGTGCCAGCAGCTCCGCTCGACAGGGGGTCTACGAGCAGTACTTC
once	TRBV10-3	12	-	TRBJ2-5	CAIAGSQETQYF	TGTGCCATCGCCGGCAGCCAAGAGACCCAGTACTTC
-	TRBV7-9	13	-	TRBJ2-7	CASSLGSLGEQYF	TGTGCCAGCAGCTTGGGATCCCTAGGCGAGCAGTACTTC
once	TRBV21-1	15	-	TRBJ2-5	CASSIGGGNQETQYF	TGTGCCAGCAGCATAGGGGGCGGTAACCAAGAGACCCAGTACTTC
-	TRBV5-4	17	TRBD2	TRBJ2-7	CASSQSPLAGGQDEQYF	TGTGCCAGCAGCCAATCCCCCTTAGCGGGAGGGCAGGACGAGCAGTACTTC
-	TRBV27	14	-	TRBJ1-1	CASSYRKGVTEAFF	TGTGCCAGCAGTTACCGGAAGGGGGTCACTGAAGCTTTCTTT
-	TRBV9	14	TRBD1	TRBJ1-2	CASSDPGGSYGYTF	TGTGCCAGCAGCGATCCAGGGGGCTCTTATGGCTACACCTTC
-	TRBV18	13	-	TRBJ1-2	CASSPGPIEGYTF	TGTGCCAGCTCACCGGGACCTATTGAAGGCTACACCTTC
-	TRBV4-3	17	TRBD2	TRBJ2-1	CASSQGTSGQTYNEQFF	TGCGCCAGCAGCCAAGGGACTAGCGGACAAACCTACAATGAGCAGTTCTTC
few	TRBV11-2	15	-	TRBJ2-7	CASSFQVMSSYEQYF	TGTGCCAGCAGCTTTCAAGTTATGAGCTCCTACGAGCAGTACTTC
-	TRBV7-9	14	TRBD2	TRBJ2-7	CASSRVTSDYEQYF	TGTGCCAGCAGCCGAGTAACTAGCGACTACGAGCAGTACTTC